This T cell receptor beta chain is from a study of shared clonotypes between healthy human individuals. General observations from the study: In general, naive subsets displayed greater estimated richness than memory subsets did.

The CDR3 has 15 amino acids. Germline trimming cut 1 base from V and 4 bases from J; bases unmatched to any gene: 6. Germline V gene sequence: CDR1 MNHEY, CDR2 SVGAGI. As concerns this clone: Its antigen remains unidentified.

The method was immunoSEQ multiplex PCR; TCRdb's version includes in-frame clones alone and lacks a portion of them. The table records fewer than 1.8 million clones, around 98.5% of them present only once. The clonotype originates from a young man in good health. The source material was naive CD4+ T cells sorted from blood. Regarding subset: CD45RA+ positively selected. J is TRBJ2-7 and V is TRBV6-5, with 8 bases aligning to TRBD1. The CDR3 nucleotides are TGTGCCAGCAGTTACTTTGCCAGGGGGCCGTACGAGCAGTACTTC. It codes for CASSYFARGPYEQYF.